This entry features one T cell receptor beta chain sequence. Antigen: not known. V was shortened by 2 bases and J by 2 bases, with 9 bases between the two germline ends. From germline, CDR1 is SGHTA and CDR2 FQGNSA. The CDR3 is made up of 14 amino acids. This entry comes from a study of T cell responses to AZD1222 COVID-19 vaccine. Clones were read by immunoSEQ multiplex PCR, and TCRdb kept only the in-frame ones, dropping some. In the table there are about 84,000 clones, approximately 92% of which are singletons. The study's findings and limits: Breadth and depth of Spike-specific TCRs rose after two AZD1222 doses. Regions left unmutated in variants are reportedly the target of nearly half of spike-specific TCRs. Donors were mostly white British, more females; clonal diversity possibly underestimated.

This material consisted of peripheral blood, taken on day 0 of AZD1222 vaccination. The chain couples TRBV7-2 to TRBJ1-1; D perhaps matches TRBD1 (5 bases). This clonotype was obtained from an adult in good health. The CDR3 here is CASSLRQSNTEAFF. The CDR3 nucleotides are TGTGCCAGCAGCTTACGACAGAGCAACACTGAAGCTTTCTTT.